This T cell receptor (beta chain) was recovered during a study of T cell responses to AZD1222 COVID-19 vaccine. Findings and caveats of the study: Baseline testing showed seropositivity in only six or seven AZD1222 recipients. Two AZD1222 doses significantly raised spike-specific TCR breadth and depth over controls. All repertoire sampling was performed exclusively after the peak T cell response. The CD4 TCRs associated with vaccination extended across spike and predominated at 160-218 and 743-854.

Germline assignment: CDR1 LNHDA and CDR2 SQIVND (reference sequence). The CDR3 consists of 14 residues. Germline trimming cut 6 bases from V and 2 bases from J; bases unmatched to any gene: 5. With respect to this clone: Its target is unknown.

TCRdb's copy holds only in-frame clones and misses some; the assay was immunoSEQ multiplex PCR. The sample records approximately 150,000 clones, more than 85% being singletons. The sequences come from peripheral blood, collected on day 0 of AZD1222 vaccination. The gene calls are TRBV19 and TRBJ2-7; 9 bases line up with TRBD2. This receptor was taken from an adult in good health. The chain's CDR3 is CASSPGLAAYEQYF. The CDR3 nucleotides read TGTGCCAGTAGCCCGGGACTAGCAGCCTACGAGCAGTACTTC.